Below, 4 T cell receptor beta chains from the same sample are listed, as sequenced in a study of beta chain features in type 1 diabetes. General study points: TCRB CDR3 length was moderately but significantly reduced in all four CD4+ subsets of Type 1 diabetes patients.

Reverse transcription of all isolated RNA meant that expressed TCRB transcripts were sequenced. The data were produced by immunoSEQ multiplex PCR, yet TCRdb's version contains in-frame clones alone and is incomplete. The sample has nearly 350,000 clones, roughly 9% seen once. No antigen has been assigned to these receptors. Specimen: central memory CD4+ T cells from blood. These TCRs come from a man aged 25-45 years with type 1 diabetes.

This rearrangement joins TRBV2 to TRBJ2-1, with D perhaps matching TRBD1 (6 bases). Per the germline V gene, CDR1 is SNHLY and CDR2 is FYNNEI. There are 15 residues in the CDR3. V shed 7 bases and J shed 7 bases, with 20 bases lying between them. The CDR3 loop reads CASNRPGGAMNEQFF. CDR3 bases: TGTGCCAGCAACCGACCTGGGGGCGCGATGAATGAGCAGTTCTTC.

This clone was seen ten or more times. One end of the junction is discordant with germline, which a read error may explain. This chain uses TRBV2 with TRBJ2-7; no firm D call. CDR1 and CDR2 from the germline V gene are SNHLY and FYNNEI. This CDR3 contains 14 residues. CDR3 sequence (DNA): TGTGCCAGCATTTGGGCAACGGTTAGAAGTGATGCTTGCTTC. Translated, it gives CASIWATVRSDACF.

This clone was observed a few times. The chain couples TRBV4-3 to TRBJ1-1; D gene unclear. CDR1 LGHNA and CDR2 YSLEER come from the germline V gene. There are 11 residues in the CDR3. V was shortened by 4 bases and J by 6 bases, with 6 bases between the two germline ends. CDR3 loop: CASSPIPEAFF. CDR3 coding DNA: TGCGCCAGCAGCCCGATCCCTGAAGCTTTCTTT.

V is TRBV23-1 and J is TRBJ1-1; D is undetermined. TRBV23-1 is known as an ORF, though its function is uncertain. The CDR3 has 11 residues. The germline V and J ends were trimmed by 8 bases and 8 bases, with 12 bases remaining between them. The CDR3 loop reads CASPKKAEAFF. As DNA, the CDR3 is TGCGCCAGCCCAAAGAAAGCCGAAGCTTTCTTT.